This is a list of T cell receptor beta chains from one sample in a study of cytomegalovirus exposure and HLA in healthy donors. Generated by immunoSEQ multiplex PCR, the TCRdb table keeps only in-frame clones and is missing some. The sample includes 150,000 to 200,000 clones, more than 65% of them seen just once. Specimen: PBMCs. These receptors came from a woman aged 18-35 years in good health and CMV-seropositive. Each CDR3 is given with its conserved first and last residue. A D gene is named only where the DNA matches it firmly. Clone size is shown for a subset of rows, as once, few, many or a class of expanded clone.

v_call: TRBV28; d_call: .; j_call: TRBJ1-5; clone_size: .; cdr3_aa: CASRPRGVSNQPQHF; cdr3_nt: TGTGCCAGCAGACCCCGGGGAGTTAGCAATCAGCCCCAGCATTTT
v_call: TRBV5-1; d_call: .; j_call: TRBJ2-7; clone_size: .; cdr3_aa: CASSLDAGMDEQYF; cdr3_nt: TGCGCCAGCAGCTTGGATGCGGGGATGGACGAGCAGTACTTC
v_call: TRBV5-1; d_call: .; j_call: TRBJ2-6; clone_size: once; cdr3_aa: CASSIRVSGANVLTF; cdr3_nt: TGCGCCAGCAGCATCCGAGTCTCTGGGGCCAACGTCCTGACTTTC
v_call: TRBV19; d_call: .; j_call: TRBJ1-2; clone_size: .; cdr3_aa: CASRETPGDGYTF; cdr3_nt: TGTGCCAGTAGAGAGACCCCGGGTGATGGCTACACCTTC
v_call: TRBV7-9; d_call: .; j_call: TRBJ1-2; clone_size: .; cdr3_aa: CASSLEPAAGSYGYTF; cdr3_nt: TGTGCCAGCAGCTTAGAACCCGCAGCGGGCAGCTATGGCTACACCTTC
v_call: TRBV7-2; d_call: TRBD1; j_call: TRBJ2-1; clone_size: .; cdr3_aa: CASSPRTGQGYNEQFF; cdr3_nt: TGTGCCAGCAGCCCACGGACGGGACAGGGCTACAATGAGCAGTTCTTC
v_call: TRBV5-1; d_call: TRBD2; j_call: TRBJ2-2; clone_size: .; cdr3_aa: CASSAGGGPGTGELFF; cdr3_nt: TGCGCCAGCAGTGCTGGCGGGGGGCCGGGGACCGGGGAGCTGTTTTTT
v_call: TRBV2; d_call: .; j_call: TRBJ1-1; clone_size: .; cdr3_aa: CASNQQGVNTEAFF; cdr3_nt: TGTGCCAGCAACCAGCAAGGAGTAAATACTGAAGCTTTCTTT
v_call: TRBV4-1; d_call: .; j_call: TRBJ2-5; clone_size: .; cdr3_aa: CASSQDPGGGDQETQYF; cdr3_nt: TGCGCCAGCAGCCAAGACCCGGGGGGCGGGGACCAAGAGACCCAGTACTTC
v_call: TRBV9; d_call: TRBD2; j_call: TRBJ2-1; clone_size: .; cdr3_aa: CASSVGGRGGYNEQFF; cdr3_nt: TGTGCCAGCAGCGTAGGAGGTCGGGGGGGCTACAATGAGCAGTTCTTC
v_call: TRBV7-9; d_call: .; j_call: TRBJ1-5; clone_size: few; cdr3_aa: CASSPDSLTPQHF; cdr3_nt: TGTGCCAGCAGCCCGGACAGCCTTACGCCCCAGCATTTT
v_call: TRBV11-2; d_call: .; j_call: TRBJ2-7; clone_size: .; cdr3_aa: CASSLEQGLRYF; cdr3_nt: TGTGCCAGCAGCTTAGAACAGGGATTGAGGTACTTC
v_call: TRBV29-1; d_call: TRBD2; j_call: TRBJ2-3; clone_size: .; cdr3_aa: CSLGDGGASDTQYF; cdr3_nt: TGCAGCCTTGGGGACGGGGGGGCATCAGATACGCAGTATTTT
v_call: TRBV18; d_call: TRBD1; j_call: TRBJ2-1; clone_size: .; cdr3_aa: CASSPLLQGSGSEQFF; cdr3_nt: TGTGCCAGCTCACCGCTCTTACAGGGGAGTGGTTCGGAGCAGTTCTTC
v_call: TRBV6-1; d_call: TRBD1; j_call: TRBJ1-2; clone_size: .; cdr3_aa: CASQGAVYGYTF; cdr3_nt: TGTGCCTCCCAGGGGGCAGTGTATGGCTACACCTTC
v_call: TRBV5-1; d_call: .; j_call: TRBJ2-5; clone_size: once; cdr3_aa: CASSLGQQETQYF; cdr3_nt: TGCGCCAGCAGCTTGGGACAGCAAGAGACCCAGTACTTC
v_call: TRBV5-1; d_call: .; j_call: TRBJ2-5; clone_size: .; cdr3_aa: CASSLERGAIQETQYF; cdr3_nt: TGCGCCAGCAGCTTGGAACGCGGGGCTATTCAAGAGACCCAGTACTTC
v_call: TRBV5-1; d_call: TRBD1; j_call: TRBJ2-2; clone_size: few; cdr3_aa: CASSWGQGKTGELFF; cdr3_nt: TGCGCCAGCAGCTGGGGACAGGGAAAAACCGGGGAGCTGTTTTTT
v_call: TRBV7-2; d_call: .; j_call: TRBJ2-5; clone_size: .; cdr3_aa: CASSPGQETQYF; cdr3_nt: TGTGCCAGCAGCCCCGGCCAAGAGACCCAGTACTTC
v_call: TRBV6-5; d_call: .; j_call: TRBJ2-1; clone_size: .; cdr3_aa: CASSYSRGSSYNEQFF; cdr3_nt: TGTGCCAGCAGTTACTCTAGAGGGAGCTCCTACAATGAGCAGTTCTTC
v_call: TRBV5-5; d_call: .; j_call: TRBJ2-3; clone_size: .; cdr3_aa: CASSLENYSTDTQYF; cdr3_nt: TGTGCCAGCAGCTTGGAGAACTATAGCACAGATACGCAGTATTTT
v_call: TRBV6-1; d_call: TRBD1; j_call: TRBJ1-2; clone_size: .; cdr3_aa: CASYSGTDGYGYTF; cdr3_nt: TGTGCCAGTTATTCCGGGACAGACGGCTATGGCTACACCTTC
v_call: TRBV5-1; d_call: .; j_call: TRBJ1-1; clone_size: few; cdr3_aa: CASSLGAGTEAFF; cdr3_nt: TGCGCCAGCAGCTTGGGCGCCGGCACTGAAGCTTTCTTT
v_call: TRBV2; d_call: .; j_call: TRBJ2-3; clone_size: .; cdr3_aa: CASSQRTSDTQYF; cdr3_nt: TGTGCCAGCTCCCAGCGGACCTCAGATACGCAGTATTTT
v_call: TRBV7-9; d_call: .; j_call: TRBJ2-1; clone_size: .; cdr3_aa: CASSPTRGEQFF; cdr3_nt: TGTGCCAGCAGCCCCACCCGGGGTGAGCAGTTCTTC
v_call: TRBV19; d_call: .; j_call: TRBJ2-2; clone_size: .; cdr3_aa: CASSIQGTDTGELFF; cdr3_nt: TGTGCCAGTAGTATCCAGGGGACGGACACCGGGGAGCTGTTTTTT
v_call: TRBV9; d_call: .; j_call: TRBJ1-2; clone_size: .; cdr3_aa: CASSVALQGGGYTF; cdr3_nt: TGTGCCAGCAGCGTAGCTTTACAGGGAGGGGGCTACACCTTC
v_call: TRBV7-2; d_call: .; j_call: TRBJ1-2; clone_size: .; cdr3_aa: CASSLPGPGSRTGGYTF; cdr3_nt: TGTGCCAGCAGCTTACCCGGACCCGGGTCTAGGACTGGCGGCTACACCTTC
v_call: TRBV18; d_call: .; j_call: TRBJ1-3; clone_size: .; cdr3_aa: CASSTSGRVSGNTIYF; cdr3_nt: TGTGCCAGCTCAACCTCGGGGAGAGTATCTGGAAACACCATATATTTT
v_call: TRBV5-8; d_call: TRBD1; j_call: TRBJ2-1; clone_size: .; cdr3_aa: CASNPWRGQGSNEQFF; cdr3_nt: TGTGCCAGCAACCCCTGGAGGGGACAGGGGTCCAATGAGCAGTTCTTC
v_call: TRBV7-6; d_call: .; j_call: TRBJ1-1; clone_size: .; cdr3_aa: CASSVEQGNTEAFF; cdr3_nt: TGTGCCAGCAGCGTAGAACAGGGGAACACTGAAGCTTTCTTT
v_call: TRBV5-1; d_call: .; j_call: TRBJ1-1; clone_size: .; cdr3_aa: CASSLDSRGNTEAFF; cdr3_nt: TGCGCCAGCAGCTTGGACAGCCGGGGGAACACTGAAGCTTTCTTT